The 20 T cell receptor beta chains below come from one sample, sequenced in a study of blood T cells in healthy people across ages. A second PCR of about 6 to 12 cycles used a sample-barcoded 5' primer and a J-beta primer mix. TCRdb fed the 5' RACE reads into MiXCR, producing one record per CDR3 protein. The repertoire holds about 1,500,000 distinct CDR3 sequences, with approximately 28% as singletons. What was sequenced was blood. The source is a woman aged 30 to 39 in good health.

Remarks on this clonotype: Compared with germline, one end of the junction differs, possibly owing to a read error. The V call is TRBV12-3 or TRBV12-4, the J call TRBJ2-3; the D gene is possibly TRBD2 (7 bases). The CDR3 loop spans 16 amino acids. This CDR3 reads CASSLRGGGPEDAQYF. The CDR3 region has the DNA TGTGCCAGCAGTTTAAGGGGGGGAGGGCCTGAAGATGCGCAATATTTT.

The chain joins TRBV3-1 to TRBJ2-1; 7 nucleotides agree with TRBD2. The trim removed 4 bases at V and 4 bases at J, leaving 7 bases unmatched. From germline, CDR1 is LGHDT and CDR2 YNNKEL (reference sequence). The CDR3 covers 15 residues. The DNA for the CDR3 is TGTGCCAGCAGCCCCTTGGGGGGGGAGTACAATGAGCAGTTCTTC. The encoded protein is CASSPLGGEYNEQFF.

In this sample, this clonotype turned up a few times. The gene calls are TRBV20-1 and TRBJ2-3; weak D call: TRBD1 (5 bases). V was trimmed by 3 bases and J by 1 base, leaving 14 bases between them. The CDR3 totals 15 residues. The germline gives CDR1 DFQATT, CDR2 SNEGSKA (reference sequence). The CDR3 loop is CSARGPLSGTDTQYF. The CDR3 region has the DNA TGCAGTGCTAGGGGGCCCCTTTCCGGCACAGATACGCAGTATTTT.

This chain links TRBV19 with TRBJ2-5; 11 nucleotides agree with TRBD2. CDR3 length: 17 residues. The junction had 6 bases not matched to a gene; V was cut back by 2 bases and J by 1 base. Germline V lookup: CDR1 LNHDA, CDR2 SQIVND (reference sequence). The CDR3 coding sequence is TGTGCCAGTAGTATACTAGCGGGGGGTCGGAGCCAAGAGACCCAGTACTTC. This gives the protein CASSILAGGRSQETQYF.

V and J are TRBV15 and TRBJ1-5; no firm D call. The CDR3 spans 15 residues. V was clipped by 0 bases and J by 6 bases, with 12 bases between them. From germline, CDR1 is LNHNV and CDR2 YYDKDF (reference sequence). Here the CDR3 reads CATSRDMVEGQPQHF. The CDR3, as DNA: TGTGCCACCAGCAGAGACATGGTGGAAGGTCAGCCCCAGCATTTT.

V is TRBV7-2 and J is TRBJ2-2; TRBD2 matches 8 bases. V was pared by 11 bases and J by 5 bases, with 10 bases of the junction left unmatched. Germline CDR1 is SGHTA and CDR2 is FQGNSA. The CDR3 is 14 residues long. CDR3 amino acids: CALKDGRETGELFF. The CDR3 region has the DNA TGTGCCCTGAAGGACGGGAGGGAAACCGGGGAGCTGTTTTTT.

This sequence joins TRBV5-1 and TRBJ2-1; D remains unclear. The V and J ends lost 1 base and 4 bases respectively, with 12 bases between them. This CDR3 spans 15 amino acids. Germline CDR1 reads SGHRS; CDR2 reads YFSETQ. CDR3 amino acids: CASSLNGPQYNEQFF. The CDR3, as DNA: TGCGCCAGCAGCTTGAATGGGCCGCAGTACAATGAGCAGTTCTTC.

This clonotype has a handful of counts. V gene TRBV2 combines with J gene TRBJ2-7; no reliable D call. V gave up 6 bases and J gave up 3 bases, with 9 bases separating them. Per germline, CDR1 SNHLY and CDR2 FYNNEI. The CDR3 consists of 12 residues. This CDR3 reads CASSYHLYEQYF. As DNA, the CDR3 is TGTGCCAGCAGCTACCACCTCTACGAGCAGTACTTC.

This clonotype has a handful of counts. The genes are TRBV5-1 and TRBJ2-1; 7 nucleotides agree with TRBD1. The V and J ends lost 4 bases and 9 bases, in that order; junction bases with no gene match: 4. This CDR3 has 12 amino acids. Looked up from germline, CDR1 is SGHRS and CDR2 is YFSETQ. In DNA form, the CDR3 reads TGCGCCAGCAGCAACAGGGACAGTGAGCAGTTCTTC. Translation: CASSNRDSEQFF.

This clonotype appeared a few times. The chain recombines TRBV27 with TRBJ2-7, with D possibly being TRBD1 or TRBD2 (5 bases each). The CDR3 length is 14 residues. In germline, CDR1 is MNHEY, CDR2 SMNVEV (reference sequence). Trimming cost V 3 bases and J 5 bases, with 14 bases left between them. The CDR3 coding sequence is TGTGCCAGCAGTTTCTGGGGGTCGAGGAACGAGCAGTACTTC. Translated: CASSFWGSRNEQYF.

This clonotype occurred a few times. The rearrangement uses TRBV29-1 and TRBJ2-4; TRBD1 matches at 12 bases. The germline gives CDR1 SQVTM, CDR2 ANQGSEA. This CDR3 has 15 amino acids. V trimming: 3 bases; J trimming: 9 bases; junction bases outside the gene matches: 9. The CDR3 sequence: CSVEGVGTGGSIQYF. DNA of the CDR3: TGCAGCGTTGAGGGTGTCGGGACAGGGGGCTCCATTCAGTACTTC. The whole variable domain, remainder taken from reference TRBV29-1 and TRBJ2-4, is SAVISQKPSRDICQRGTSLTIQCQVDSQVTMMFWYRQQPGQSLTLIATANQGSEATYESGFVIDKFPISRPNLTFSTLTVSNMSPEDSSIYLCSVEGVGTGGSIQYFGAGTRLSVL.

This clonotype was found many times. V is TRBV20-1 and J is TRBJ2-7; tentatively, D is TRBD1 (5 bases). Per the germline V gene, CDR1 is DFQATT and CDR2 is SNEGSKA (reference sequence). The CDR3 is made up of 13 amino acids. CDR3 protein: CSASYLTAYEQYF. The CDR3 DNA is TGCAGCGCCAGTTATTTGACAGCCTACGAGCAGTACTTC.

J is TRBJ2-2 and V is TRBV12-3 or TRBV12-4; weak D call: TRBD1 (5 bases). The V end lost 4 bases, the J end lost 5 bases, and 11 bases lay between the germline ends. The length of the CDR3 is 14 residues. The CDR3 DNA follows: TGTGCCAGCAGTTGGACAAGAGCGACCGGGGAGCTGTTTTTT. Protein product: CASSWTRATGELFF.

This clonotype occurred a few times. The junction differs from germline at one of its ends, possibly a read error. The chain links TRBV24-1 to TRBJ2-5; D might be TRBD2 (6 bases). The CDR3 totals 12 residues. Germline values: CDR1 KGHDR, CDR2 SFDVKD. The CDR3 sequence: CAASVGGETQYF. DNA for the CDR3: TGTGCCGCCAGTGTGGGGGGAGAGACCCAGTACTTC.

This chain links TRBV20-1 with TRBJ2-3; no definite D call. Trimming cost V 6 bases and J 3 bases, with 16 bases left between them. This CDR3 contains 14 residues. Per the germline V gene, CDR1 is DFQATT and CDR2 is SNEGSKA (reference sequence). The CDR3 reads CSAPGGSRTDTQYF. The CDR3 DNA reads as TGCAGTGCCCCGGGCGGATCGAGGACAGATACGCAGTATTTT.

Notes on this clonotype: One junction end disagrees with the germline gene, perhaps due to a read error. The rearrangement links TRBV6-6 to TRBJ1-2, with TRBD1 matching over 9 bases. Germline assignment: CDR1 MNHNY and CDR2 SVGAGI (reference sequence). The CDR3 sequence is 16 residues long. The CDR3 nucleotides read TGTACCAGCAGTAGGGTCCCGGGACAGGGTGAAGATGGCTACACCTTC. This codes for CTSSRVPGQGEDGYTF.

The DNA for the CDR3 is TGTGCCAGCAGCCCAGGACAGATGACCAACAATCAGCCCCAGCATTTT. This sequence encodes CASSPGQMTNNQPQHF. V usage is TRBV5-8 and J usage is TRBJ1-5, with D tentatively TRBD1 (6 bases). The V gene lost 4 bases and the J gene lost 3 bases, with 17 bases spanning the gap. Germline assignment: CDR1 SGHTS and CDR2 YDEGEE. CDR3 length equals 16 residues.

Turning to this clonotype: This may be a read error, as it is one base from a much larger clone. The gene calls are TRBV5-1 and TRBJ1-2; possibly TRBD1 for D (6 bases). Per the germline V gene, CDR1 is SGHRS and CDR2 is YFSETQ. Trimming removed 1 base from V and 12 bases from J, with 13 bases in between. This CDR3 is built from 12 residues. CDR3 sequence (DNA): TGCGCCAGCAGCTTGTCGGGCGGGGGCCACACCTTC. This translates into CASSLSGGGHTF.

In this sample, this clonotype turned up many times. This chain joins TRBV7-9 and TRBJ2-7; D unresolved. With 1 base removed from V and 2 bases from J, the gap between germline ends came to 3 bases. The CDR3 totals 12 residues. Germline-derived CDR1 and CDR2 are SEHNR and FQNEAQ (reference sequence). CDR3 residues: CASSLVTYEQYF. CDR3 nucleotides: TGTGCCAGCAGCTTAGTTACCTACGAGCAGTACTTC.

V usage is TRBV20-1 and J usage is TRBJ2-1; D might be TRBD1 or TRBD2, each matching 5 bases. This CDR3 spans 13 amino acids. The germline CDR1 and CDR2 sequences are DFQATT and SNEGSKA (reference sequence). Deletions cut 5 bases from V and 10 bases from J, with 18 bases between. The DNA for the CDR3 is TGCAGTGCTGGCACCGGGGCCGCACGGGAGCAGTTCTTC. Protein sequence: CSAGTGAAREQFF.